These 2 T cell receptor beta chains share one sample of origin, sequenced in a study of T-cell memory formation after mild COVID-19. TCRdb independently ran MiXCR on the 5' RACE reads; one entry per CDR3 protein. The repertoire holds around 340,000 distinct CDR3 sequences, 15% seen once, with 20% to 25% in the top ten. The sequenced material came from PBMCs or a T cell subset sorted from them (not recorded which). All receptors derive from a man in his late teens or twenties who had mild COVID-19 (a few samples of this study predate the infection). Cell type and time point are not known.

This sequence joins TRBV6-6 and TRBJ1-1; D is perhaps TRBD1 (6 bases). CDR3 length equals 15 residues. V was cut by 3 bases and J by 0 bases, with 11 bases left in between. The germline V gene encodes CDR1 MNHNY and CDR2 SVGAGI (reference sequence). The chain's CDR3 is CASSYGGHLNTEAFF. The CDR3 region has the DNA TGTGCCAGCAGTTATGGGGGACACCTGAACACTGAAGCTTTCTTT.

This chain joins TRBV19 and TRBJ1-5; D not resolved. Germline V CDR1 and CDR2: LNHDA, SQIVND (reference sequence). CDR3 length: 14 residues. Trimming removed 9 bases at V and 4 bases at J, with 16 bases between. The CDR3 loop reads CASELRLINQPQHF. CDR3 sequence (DNA): TGTGCCAGCGAATTAAGGCTGATTAATCAGCCCCAGCATTTT.